The 14 T cell receptor beta chains below come from one sample, sequenced in a study of blood T cell repertoires in COVID-19. TCRdb's copy holds only in-frame clones and misses some; the assay was immunoSEQ multiplex PCR. The sample has roughly 500,000 clones, 70% to 90% seen once; the top ten hold 3% to 4%. The sample comprised peripheral blood. These receptors all come from a human donor in a cohort sampled during active COVID-19.

The rearrangement uses TRBV4-1 and TRBJ2-1; TRBD2 matches at 10 bases. The CDR3 length is 16 residues. With 1 base clipped from V and 6 bases from J, the junction kept 6 bases outside the gene matches. Germline values: CDR1 MGHRA, CDR2 YSYEKL. In nucleotides, the CDR3 is TGCGCCAGCAGCCAAGGCAGGCTAGCGGGAGTCAATGAGCAGTTCTTC. This gives the protein CASSQGRLAGVNEQFF.

The chain joins TRBV2 to TRBJ1-2; weak D call: TRBD1 (5 bases). V lost 1 base, J lost 4 bases, and 7 bases lay in between. CDR3 length: 13 residues. The V gene's germline CDR1 is SNHLY and CDR2 FYNNEI. The CDR3, as DNA: TGTGCCAGCAGTGAAGATCAGGGCTATGGCTACACCTTC. It translates to CASSEDQGYGYTF.

This sequence joins TRBV11-3 and TRBJ2-3; 8 bases agree with TRBD2. This CDR3 is built from 14 residues. Germline CDR1 SGHNT, CDR2 YENEEA. Unmatched junction bases numbered 3, after V lost 4 bases and J lost 3 bases. For the CDR3, the DNA is TGTGCCAGCAGCTATAGCGGGGCGACAGATACGCAGTATTTT. Its translation is CASSYSGATDTQYF.

This clone has just one count. The chain recombines TRBV27 with TRBJ2-7, with 9 bases that match TRBD2. V was clipped by 6 bases and J by 0 bases; unmatched bases: 6. Germline CDR1 MNHEY, CDR2 SMNVEV (reference sequence). The length of the CDR3 is 15 residues. CDR3 loop: CASRLAGASSYEQYF. The CDR3 coding sequence is TGTGCCAGCAGACTAGCGGGCGCGAGCTCCTACGAGCAGTACTTC.

This clone appeared a single time. The rearrangement links TRBV12-3 or TRBV12-4 to TRBJ2-7, with TRBD2 as a possible D gene (6 bases). With 6 bases removed from V and 9 bases from J, the gap between germline ends came to 15 bases. This CDR3 has 12 residues. CDR3 amino acids: CASSAGWKGQYF. CDR3 nucleotides: TGTGCCAGCAGCGCGGGGTGGAAAGGGCAGTACTTC.

The rearrangement joins TRBV7-2 to TRBJ2-1; 9 bases line up with TRBD2. This CDR3 region has 15 residues. V lost 2 bases and J lost 3; bases outside the gene matches: 2. Germline assignment: CDR1 SGHTA and CDR2 FQGNSA. CDR3: CASSLPLAGYNEQFF. The CDR3 nucleotides read TGTGCCAGCAGCTTACCACTAGCGGGCTACAATGAGCAGTTCTTC. Using reference TRBV7-2 and TRBJ2-1 for the parts outside the CDR3, the full variable domain is GAGVSQSPSNKVTEKGKDVELRCDPISGHTALYWYRQSLGQGLEFLIYFQGNSAPDKSGLPSDRFSAERTGGSVSTLTIQRTQQEDSAVYLCASSLPLAGYNEQFFGPGTRLTVL.

This chain connects TRBV7-9 to TRBJ2-3, with TRBD1 as a possible D gene (6 bases). Trimming took 3 bases from V and 5 from J, leaving 12 bases between them. This CDR3 comprises 14 residues. Looked up from germline, CDR1 is SEHNR and CDR2 is FQNEAQ (reference sequence). The CDR3 region has the DNA TGTGCCAGCAGCTTCGGGACAACGGGAGATACGCAGTATTTT. This gives the protein CASSFGTTGDTQYF.

This chain joins TRBV4-1 and TRBJ1-3; perhaps TRBD1 as D (5 bases). V shed 4 bases and J shed 0 bases, with 25 bases lying between them. This CDR3 is built from 20 residues. CDR1 MGHRA and CDR2 YSYEKL come from the germline V gene. The CDR3 DNA follows: TGCGCCAGCAGCCCGTTCCCCTCAGACAGAACAATATCCTCTGGAAACACCATATATTTT. The encoded protein is CASSPFPSDRTISSGNTIYF.

The J gene is TRBJ1-1, the V gene TRBV5-1; no reliable D call. The CDR3 contains 15 residues. V lost 0 bases and J 3 bases, leaving 12 bases between the germline ends. Germline lookup yields CDR1 SGHRS and CDR2 YFSETQ. The CDR3 bases are TGCGCCAGCAGCTTGGCCCCGGGTGTTGACACTGAAGCTTTCTTT. This codes for CASSLAPGVDTEAFF.

With regard to this clone: Other DNA sequences in this specimen translate into the identical CDR3. The V and J genes are TRBV28 and TRBJ2-7; 11 nucleotides agree with TRBD1. The length of the CDR3 is 16 residues. Germline CDR1 is MDHEN and CDR2 is SYDVKM. V was clipped by 3 bases and J by 3 bases; unmatched bases: 7. The CDR3: CASSLLGTGGHYEQYF. Here the CDR3 DNA reads TGTGCCAGCAGTTTGTTGGGGACAGGGGGTCACTACGAGCAGTACTTC.

The gene calls are TRBV2 and TRBJ1-2; D unresolved. This CDR3 comprises 16 residues. V lost 2 bases to trimming and J lost 0 bases, with 13 bases between them. Looked up from germline, CDR1 is SNHLY and CDR2 is FYNNEI. CDR3 protein: CASSENMGSSNYGYTF. CDR3 coding DNA: TGTGCCAGCAGTGAAAATATGGGCAGCTCTAACTATGGCTACACCTTC.

This chain joins TRBV6-5 and TRBJ2-5; D ambiguous. This CDR3 contains 12 residues. V was shortened by 7 bases and J by 7 bases, with 13 bases between the two germline ends. Germline CDR1 is MNHEY and CDR2 is SVGAGI. The CDR3 protein is CASTSGRRTQYF. The CDR3 bases are TGTGCCAGCACCTCGGGTCGTAGGACCCAGTACTTC.

This clone showed up just once. The chain employs TRBV28 and TRBJ1-4, with a possible D match to TRBD1 (5 bases). CDR1 is MDHEN, CDR2 SYDVKM, per germline. The germline V and J ends were trimmed by 4 bases and 1 base, with 10 bases remaining between them. The CDR3 loop spans 15 amino acids. The CDR3 DNA follows: TGTGCCAGCAGTTCCCCCGGGGGAACTAATGAAAAACTGTTTTTT. As protein: CASSSPGGTNEKLFF.

This chain uses TRBV15 with TRBJ1-1; possible D gene TRBD1, 6 bases. V dropped 0 bases and J dropped 6 bases, with 8 bases sitting between them. Germline V gene data show CDR1 as LNHNV and CDR2 as YYDKDF (reference sequence). The CDR3 runs to 13 residues. The CDR3 sequence: CATSRDRGAEAFF. DNA of the CDR3: TGTGCCACCAGCAGAGACAGGGGCGCTGAAGCTTTCTTT.